Following are 18 T cell receptor beta chains from one sample sequenced in a study of CD8+CD57+ T cells in acquired aplastic anemia. The sequenced patients had an expansion of CD8+CD57+ cells seen by flow cytometry. The TCR beta profiling, which covered VDJ combination and CDR3 sequence, was carried out using genomic DNA as the template. One entry per CDR3 protein results from TCRdb running MiXCR on the reads. Of around 180,000 distinct CDR3 sequences listed, around 48% are singletons. Material: sorted CD4+, CD8+, or CD8+CD57+ T cells (not recorded which) from PBMCs. The source of these receptors is a human donor with aplastic anemia.

In this sample, this clonotype turned up many times. The rearrangement uses TRBV10-2 and TRBJ2-3; 8 nucleotides match TRBD2. J lost 1 base, V lost 7 bases, and 7 bases had no gene match. Per the germline V gene, CDR1 is WSHSY and CDR2 is SAAADI. The CDR3 runs 15 residues. This chain's CDR3 is CASTQTGGGTDTQYF. The CDR3 nucleotides are TGCGCCAGCACCCAGACGGGGGGGGGCACAGATACGCAGTATTTT.

This CDR3 is CASSPRTANYGYTF. For the CDR3, the DNA is TGTGCCAGCAGCCCCCGGACAGCTAACTATGGCTACACCTTC. The chain recombines TRBV7-2 with TRBJ1-2; D perhaps matches TRBD1 (6 bases). Germline CDR1 is SGHTA and CDR2 is FQGNSA. The germline V and J ends were trimmed by 5 bases and 0 bases, with 10 bases remaining between them. The CDR3 has 14 amino acids. Full variable domain (remainder filled in from reference TRBV7-2 and TRBJ1-2): GAGVSQSPSNKVTEKGKDVELRCDPISGHTALYWYRQSLGQGLEFLIYFQGNSAPDKSGLPSDRFSAERTGGSVSTLTIQRTQQEDSAVYLCASSPRTANYGYTFGSGTRLTVV.

This clonotype showed up many times. V gene TRBV11-3 combines with J gene TRBJ2-1, with 8 bases fitting TRBD2. The germline V gene has CDR1 SGHNT and CDR2 YENEEA. Trimming took 8 bases from V and 0 from J; bases not matched to a gene: 6. The CDR3 sequence is 15 residues long. CDR3 bases: TGTGCCAGCGCACGGGGGGGCGTCTCCTACAATGAGCAGTTCTTC. Its translation is CASARGGVSYNEQFF.

This clonotype appeared many times. This chain uses TRBV3-1 with TRBJ2-3; 7 bases map to TRBD2. Germline V gene sequence: CDR1 LGHDT, CDR2 YNNKEL (reference sequence). J gave up 2 bases and V 0 bases, and 2 bases lay outside the gene matches. The CDR3 spans 15 residues. CDR3 coding DNA: TGTGCCAGCAGCCAAGAGACTAGCTACACAGATACGCAGTATTTT. Translation gives CASSQETSYTDTQYF.

The sample holds a few counts of this clonotype. The V call is TRBV20-1, the J call TRBJ1-1, with a weak D call TRBD1 (6 bases). Trimming pared 1 base from V and 1 base from J, leaving 13 bases between. Looked up from germline, CDR1 is DFQATT and CDR2 is SNEGSKA (reference sequence). This CDR3 region has 15 residues. As DNA, the CDR3 is TGCAGTGCTAGAGGGGGGGGGACACCGAACACTGAAGCTTTCTTT. This gives the protein CSARGGGTPNTEAFF.

The chain uses TRBV10-3 and TRBJ2-7; 7 bases fit TRBD2. V was clipped by 3 bases and J by 3 bases; unmatched bases: 5. This CDR3 comprises 14 residues. Germline assignment: CDR1 ENHRY and CDR2 SYGVKD. The CDR3 DNA reads as TGTGCCATCAGTGACGGCGGGGGAATCTACGAGCAGTACTTC. Translation: CAISDGGGIYEQYF.

This clonotype was detected many times. The chain combines TRBV7-6 with TRBJ1-5; weak D call: TRBD1 (6 bases). The V gene lost 1 base and the J gene lost 7 bases, with 17 bases spanning the gap. Germline CDR1 reads SGHVS; CDR2 reads FNYEAQ. This CDR3 is 16 amino acids long. The CDR3 DNA reads as TGTGCCAGCAGCTTAGAAGCCCCAGGGGTGGGGCAGCCCCAGCATTTT. This gives the protein CASSLEAPGVGQPQHF.

The J gene is TRBJ1-6, the V gene TRBV6-4; possibly TRBD1 for D (6 bases). Trimming pared 2 bases from V and 6 bases from J, leaving 17 bases between. The CDR3 has 17 amino acids. Germline V gene lookup returns CDR1 MRHNA and CDR2 SNTAGT. The CDR3 spells CASSDLNNRVGNSPLHF. The CDR3 coding sequence is TGTGCCAGCAGTGACCTCAACAACAGGGTTGGTAATTCACCCCTCCACTTT.

This chain connects TRBV9 to TRBJ2-1, with 8 bases that match TRBD2. The CDR3 length is 15 residues. The V segment lost 3 bases and the J segment 3 bases; nucleotides outside the gene matches: 5. In germline, CDR1 is SGDLS, CDR2 YYNGEE. The chain's CDR3 is CASSGQAGVYNEQFF. The CDR3 DNA sequence: TGTGCCAGCAGCGGTCAAGCGGGGGTCTACAATGAGCAGTTCTTC.

This clonotype has more than one count but fewer than ten. The rearrangement uses TRBV28 and TRBJ1-3; no clear D. CDR1 MDHEN and CDR2 SYDVKM come from the germline V gene. The CDR3 covers 12 residues. V was cut by 7 bases and J by 3 bases, with 7 bases left in between. The CDR3 nucleotides are TGTGCCAGCACTACCATTGGAAACACCATATATTTT. Translating gives CASTTIGNTIYF.

V and J are TRBV2 and TRBJ2-3; TRBD1 is a possible D gene (5 bases). Germline assignment: CDR1 SNHLY and CDR2 FYNNEI. Trimming left V 4 bases short and J 3 bases short, with 11 bases between. This CDR3 is 14 amino acids long. CDR3 protein: CASSVEKGTDTQYF. Here the CDR3 DNA reads TGTGCCAGCAGTGTGGAAAAGGGGACAGATACGCAGTATTTT. The full variable domain, its missing parts supplied by reference TRBV2 and TRBJ2-3, is EPEVTQTPSHQVTQMGQEVILRCVPISNHLYFYWYRQILGQKVEFLVSFYNNEISEKSEIFDDQFSVERPDGSNFTLKIRSTKLEDSAMYFCASSVEKGTDTQYFGPGTRLTVL.

This clonotype was seen repeatedly, ten times or more. This chain joins TRBV11-1 and TRBJ2-3; D remains unclear. Looked up from germline, CDR1 is SGHAT and CDR2 is FQDESV (reference sequence). The CDR3 loop spans 17 amino acids. Trimming removed 1 base at V and 4 bases at J, with 18 bases between. CDR3 protein: CASSLVSGPTKADTQYF. CDR3 sequence (DNA): TGTGCCAGCAGCTTAGTATCCGGACCCACGAAGGCAGATACGCAGTATTTT.

This sequence joins TRBV19 and TRBJ2-5; TRBD1 is a possible D gene (5 bases). Trimming took 3 bases from V and 4 from J, leaving 12 bases between them. CDR3 length equals 14 residues. The germline V gene has CDR1 LNHDA and CDR2 SQIVND (reference sequence). CDR3 protein: CASSMRQGRETQYF. In DNA, the CDR3 is TGTGCCAGTAGTATGAGGCAGGGAAGAGAGACCCAGTACTTC. Supplemented by reference TRBV19 and TRBJ2-5, the full variable domain reads DGGITQSPKYLFRKEGQNVTLSCEQNLNHDAMYWYRQDPGQGLRLIYYSQIVNDFQKGDIAEGYSVSREKKESFPLTVTSAQKNPTAFYLCASSMRQGRETQYFGPGTRLLVL.

This clonotype occurred once. The genes are TRBV24-1 and TRBJ2-7; the D gene is possibly TRBD1 (7 bases). CDR1 KGHDR and CDR2 SFDVKD come from the germline V gene. Trimming removed 4 bases at V and 3 bases at J, with 12 bases between. CDR3 length: 14 residues. The CDR3 coding sequence is TGTGCCACCAGTGAAGCAGGGGGGAACTACGAGCAGTACTTC. Translating it yields CATSEAGGNYEQYF.

V is TRBV13 and J is TRBJ2-7; D may match TRBD1 or TRBD2 (6 bases each). V was trimmed by 5 bases and J by 6 bases, leaving 17 bases between them. CDR1 is PRHDT, CDR2 FYEKMQ, per germline (reference sequence). The CDR3 spans 14 residues. The CDR3 nucleotides read TGTGCCAGCAGCCGCCGGGGGCCGGGCCCCGAGCAGTACTTC. Translated: CASSRRGPGPEQYF.

This clonotype showed up many times. The rearrangement uses TRBV6-6 and TRBJ2-5; D possibly uses TRBD1 or TRBD2 (5 bases each). Between the trimmed V and J ends, which lost 2 bases and 2 bases, there was a span of 9 bases. The CDR3 totals 14 residues. Germline-derived CDR1 and CDR2 are MNHNY and SVGAGI (reference sequence). CDR3 in amino acids: CASSYGTEQETQYF. The CDR3 DNA follows: TGTGCCAGCAGTTACGGGACGGAACAAGAGACCCAGTACTTC.

This chain joins TRBV6-2 or TRBV6-3 and TRBJ2-1; D is perhaps TRBD1 or TRBD2 (5 bases each). The germline CDR1 and CDR2 sequences are MNHEY and SVGEGT. The length of the CDR3 is 18 residues. V was shortened by 3 bases and J by 8 bases, with 26 bases between the two germline ends. For the CDR3, the DNA is TGTGCCAGCAGTTATCAGGGCCTGGGGGTTATGCCGGGGTATGAGCAGTTCTTC. This sequence encodes CASSYQGLGVMPGYEQFF.

This clonotype was counted at least ten times. The rearrangement uses TRBV9 and TRBJ2-5, with TRBD1 matching 12 bases. V shed 4 bases, J shed 3 bases, and the junction held 4 bases outside the gene matches. From germline, CDR1 is SGDLS and CDR2 YYNGEE. CDR3 length: 15 amino acids. The CDR3 DNA follows: TGTGCCAGCAGCATAGGGACAGGGGGCAAAGAGACCCAGTACTTC. This encodes CASSIGTGGKETQYF.